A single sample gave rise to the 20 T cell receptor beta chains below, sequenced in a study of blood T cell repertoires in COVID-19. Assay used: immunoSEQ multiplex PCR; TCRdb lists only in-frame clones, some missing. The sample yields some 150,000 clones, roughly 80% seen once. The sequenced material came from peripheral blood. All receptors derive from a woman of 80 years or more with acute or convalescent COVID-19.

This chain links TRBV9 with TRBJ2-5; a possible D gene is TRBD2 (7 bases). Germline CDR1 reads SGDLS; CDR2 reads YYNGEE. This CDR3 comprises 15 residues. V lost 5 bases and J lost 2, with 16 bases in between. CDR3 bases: TGTGCCAGCAGTGCTAGTGGGGGGGCTCAAGAGACCCAGTACTTC. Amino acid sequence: CASSASGGAQETQYF. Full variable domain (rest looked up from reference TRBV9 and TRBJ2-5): DSGVTQTPKHLITATGQRVTLRCSPRSGDLSVYWYQQSLDQGLQFLIQYYNGEERAKGNILERFSAQQFPDLHSELNLSSLELGDSALYFCASSASGGAQETQYFGPGTRLLVL.

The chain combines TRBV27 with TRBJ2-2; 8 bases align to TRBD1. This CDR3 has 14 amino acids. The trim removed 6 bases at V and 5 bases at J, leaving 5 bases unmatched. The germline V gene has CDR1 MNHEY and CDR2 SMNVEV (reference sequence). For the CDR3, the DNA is TGTGCCAGCAGGAGGCAGGGGGCGACCGGGGAGCTGTTTTTT. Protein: CASRRQGATGELFF.

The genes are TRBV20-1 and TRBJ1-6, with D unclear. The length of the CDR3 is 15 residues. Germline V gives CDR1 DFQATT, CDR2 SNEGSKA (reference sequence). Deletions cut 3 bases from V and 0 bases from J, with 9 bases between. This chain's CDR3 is CSASTGSSYNSPLHF. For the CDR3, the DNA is TGCAGTGCTAGTACGGGGAGCTCCTATAATTCACCCCTCCACTTT.

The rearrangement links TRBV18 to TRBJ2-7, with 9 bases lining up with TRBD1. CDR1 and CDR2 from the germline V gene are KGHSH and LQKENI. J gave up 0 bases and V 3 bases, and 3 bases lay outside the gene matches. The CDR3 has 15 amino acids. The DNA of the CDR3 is TGTGCCAGCTCACCCCGGGACAGGGCCTCCTACGAGCAGTACTTC. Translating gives CASSPRDRASYEQYF.

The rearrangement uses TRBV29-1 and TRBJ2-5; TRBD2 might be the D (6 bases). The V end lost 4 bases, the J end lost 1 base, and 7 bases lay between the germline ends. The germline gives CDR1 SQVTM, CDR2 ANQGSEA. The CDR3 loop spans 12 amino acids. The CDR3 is CSVGLVQETQYF. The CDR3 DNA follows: TGCAGCGTTGGACTAGTCCAAGAGACCCAGTACTTC.

The CDR3 DNA is TGTGCCAGCAGCCAAGGGGGGGTCCCAACCTACGAGCAGTACTTC. It encodes CASSQGGVPTYEQYF. The rearrangement links TRBV3-1 (or the pseudogene TRBV3-2) to TRBJ2-7; D may be TRBD2 (6 bases). The germline V gene encodes CDR1 LGHDT and CDR2 YNNKEL (reference sequence). This CDR3 has 15 amino acids. Deletions cut 1 base from V and 2 bases from J, with 12 bases between.

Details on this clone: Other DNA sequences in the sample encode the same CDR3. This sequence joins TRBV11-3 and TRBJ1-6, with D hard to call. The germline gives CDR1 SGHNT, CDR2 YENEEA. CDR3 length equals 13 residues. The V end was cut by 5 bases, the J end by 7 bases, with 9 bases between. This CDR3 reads CASSLGPNSPLHF. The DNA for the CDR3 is TGTGCCAGCAGCCTGGGCCCGAATTCACCCCTCCACTTT.

The CDR3: CASSLEGGVSGNTIYF. CDR3 nucleotide sequence: TGTGCCAGCAGCTTAGAAGGGGGCGTCTCTGGAAACACCATATATTTT. V and J are TRBV7-2 and TRBJ1-3; 7 positions agree with TRBD1. There are 16 residues in the CDR3. Germline V gives CDR1 SGHTA, CDR2 FQGNSA. V lost 1 base and J lost 0; bases outside the gene matches: 3. The variable domain in full, with the rest retrieved from reference TRBV7-2 and TRBJ1-3, is GAGVSQSPSNKVTEKGKDVELRCDPISGHTALYWYRQSLGQGLEFLIYFQGNSAPDKSGLPSDRFSAERTGGSVSTLTIQRTQQEDSAVYLCASSLEGGVSGNTIYFGEGSWLTVV.

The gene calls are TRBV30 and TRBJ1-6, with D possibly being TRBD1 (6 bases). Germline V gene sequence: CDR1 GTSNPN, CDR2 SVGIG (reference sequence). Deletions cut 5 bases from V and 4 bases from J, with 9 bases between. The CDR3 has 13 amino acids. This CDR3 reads CAWGTRYNSPLHF. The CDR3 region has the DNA TGTGCCTGGGGGACACGATATAATTCACCCCTCCACTTT.

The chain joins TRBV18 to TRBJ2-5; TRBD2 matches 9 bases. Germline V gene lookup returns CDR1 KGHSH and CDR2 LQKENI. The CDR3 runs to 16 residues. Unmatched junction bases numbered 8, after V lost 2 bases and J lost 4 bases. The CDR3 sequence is CASSPMAGGPGETQYF. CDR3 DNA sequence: TGTGCCAGCTCACCAATGGCGGGGGGGCCTGGAGAGACCCAGTACTTC. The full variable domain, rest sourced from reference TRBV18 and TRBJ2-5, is NAGVMQNPRHLVRRRGQEARLRCSPMKGHSHVYWYRQLPEEGLKFMVYLQKENIIDESGMPKERFSAEFPKEGPSILRIQQVVRGDSAAYFCASSPMAGGPGETQYFGPGTRLLVL.

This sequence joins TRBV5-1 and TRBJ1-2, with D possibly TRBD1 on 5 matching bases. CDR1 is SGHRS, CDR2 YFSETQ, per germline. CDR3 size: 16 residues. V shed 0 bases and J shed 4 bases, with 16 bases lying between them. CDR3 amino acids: CASSLEGRLFTYGYTF. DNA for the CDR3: TGCGCCAGCAGCTTGGAGGGGCGGTTGTTCACCTATGGCTACACCTTC.

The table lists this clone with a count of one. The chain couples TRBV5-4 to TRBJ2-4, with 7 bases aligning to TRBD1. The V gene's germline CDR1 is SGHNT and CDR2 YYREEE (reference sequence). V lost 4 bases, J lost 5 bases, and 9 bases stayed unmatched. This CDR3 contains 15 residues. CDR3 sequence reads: CASSRRDSNQNIQYF. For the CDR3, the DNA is TGTGCCAGCAGCAGAAGGGACAGCAACCAAAACATTCAGTACTTC.

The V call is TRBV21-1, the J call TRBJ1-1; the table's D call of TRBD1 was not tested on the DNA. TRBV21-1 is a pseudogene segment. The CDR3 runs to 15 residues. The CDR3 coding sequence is TGTGCCAGCAGGCGACAGGGGGCGTTCGACACTGAAGCTTTCTTT. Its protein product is CASRRQGAFDTEAFF.

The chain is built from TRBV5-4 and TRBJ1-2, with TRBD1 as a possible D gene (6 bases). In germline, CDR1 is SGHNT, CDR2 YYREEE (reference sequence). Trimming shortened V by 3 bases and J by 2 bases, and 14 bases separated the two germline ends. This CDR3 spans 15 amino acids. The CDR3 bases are TGTGCCAGCAGCTCGAACGACAGGATCAACTATGGCTACACCTTC. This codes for CASSSNDRINYGYTF.

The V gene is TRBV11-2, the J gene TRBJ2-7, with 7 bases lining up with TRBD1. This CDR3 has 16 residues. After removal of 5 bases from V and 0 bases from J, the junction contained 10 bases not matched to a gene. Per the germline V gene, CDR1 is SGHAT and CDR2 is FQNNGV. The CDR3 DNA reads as TGTGCCAGCAGCCCACTGTTGCAGGGGGACTCCTACGAGCAGTACTTC. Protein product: CASSPLLQGDSYEQYF.

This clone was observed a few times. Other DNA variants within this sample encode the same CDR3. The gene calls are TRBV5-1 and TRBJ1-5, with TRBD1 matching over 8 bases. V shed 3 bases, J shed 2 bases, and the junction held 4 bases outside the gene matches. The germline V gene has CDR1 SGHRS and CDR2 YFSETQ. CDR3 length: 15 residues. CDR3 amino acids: CASSSGQGGNQPQHF. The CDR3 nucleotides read TGCGCCAGCAGCTCCGGACAGGGAGGCAATCAGCCCCAGCATTTT.

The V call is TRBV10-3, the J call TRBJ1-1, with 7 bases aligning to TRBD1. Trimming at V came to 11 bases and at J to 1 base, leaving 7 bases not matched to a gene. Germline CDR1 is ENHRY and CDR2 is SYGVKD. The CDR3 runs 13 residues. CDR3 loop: CACSGTENTEAFF. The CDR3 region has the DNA TGTGCCTGCTCCGGGACAGAGAACACTGAAGCTTTCTTT.

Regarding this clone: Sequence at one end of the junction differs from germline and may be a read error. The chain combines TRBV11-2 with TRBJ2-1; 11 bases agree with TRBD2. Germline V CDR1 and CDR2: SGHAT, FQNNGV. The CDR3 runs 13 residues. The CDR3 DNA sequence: TGTGCCAGCACCTTACTAGCGGGGGTTTCCCCATTCTTC. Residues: CASTLLAGVSPFF.

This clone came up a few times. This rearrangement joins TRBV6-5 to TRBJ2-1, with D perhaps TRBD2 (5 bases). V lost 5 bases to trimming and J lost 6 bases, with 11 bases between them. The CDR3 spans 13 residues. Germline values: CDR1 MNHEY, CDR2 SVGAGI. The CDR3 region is CASSLRGVNEQFF. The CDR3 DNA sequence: TGTGCCAGCAGTCTACGGGGTGTCAATGAGCAGTTCTTC.

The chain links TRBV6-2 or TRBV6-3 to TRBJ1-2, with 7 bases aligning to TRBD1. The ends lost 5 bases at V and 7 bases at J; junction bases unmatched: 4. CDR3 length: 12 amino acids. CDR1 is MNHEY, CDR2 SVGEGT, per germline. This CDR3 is CASSEGARGYTF. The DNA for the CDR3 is TGTGCCAGCAGTGAGGGGGCGCGTGGCTACACCTTC.